The 5 T cell receptor beta chains below come from one sample, sequenced in a study of response to subunit inactivated influenza vaccine. Each CDR3 protein is one row after TCRdb ran MiXCR on the RT-PCR reads. The sample lists 500,000 to 600,000 distinct CDR3 sequences; 6% to 9% were seen once. This sample comprised PBMCs from blood, obtained less than 30 months after vaccination. These receptors were collected from a man between 50 and 75 years old who received an inactivated influenza vaccine.

This clonotype turned up a few times. This CDR3 reads CASSLGPPRGNEKLFF. Here the CDR3 DNA reads TGTGCCAGCAGCCTTGGACCTCCGCGGGGAAATGAAAAACTGTTTTTT. This chain links TRBV5-6 with TRBJ1-4; no reliable D call. In germline, CDR1 is SGHDT, CDR2 YYEEEE. Trimming shortened V by 4 bases and J by 5 bases, and 18 bases separated the two germline ends. The CDR3 totals 16 residues.

This clonotype was detected a few times. The chain uses TRBV18 and TRBJ2-5; 7 nucleotides line up with TRBD1. The length of the CDR3 is 12 residues. V shed 5 bases, J shed 5 bases, and the junction held 2 bases outside the gene matches. The V gene's germline CDR1 is KGHSH and CDR2 LQKENI. In nucleotides, the CDR3 is TGTGCCAGCTCAGCACAGGGGGAGACCCAGTACTTC. Translating gives CASSAQGETQYF.

The V call is TRBV28, the J call TRBJ2-7; D unresolved. Germline lookup yields CDR1 MDHEN and CDR2 SYDVKM. The CDR3 contains 15 residues. Trimming removed 1 base at V and 3 bases at J, with 13 bases between. The CDR3 spells CASSLSRGYHYEQYF. In nucleotides, the CDR3 is TGTGCCAGCAGTTTATCCCGAGGTTACCACTACGAGCAGTACTTC.

The genes are TRBV20-1 and TRBJ2-7, with unresolved D. The length of the CDR3 is 12 residues. Germline lookup yields CDR1 DFQATT and CDR2 SNEGSKA (reference sequence). The V and J ends lost 7 bases and 4 bases respectively, with 14 bases between them. The CDR3 DNA follows: TGCAGTGGCTACTACCAAGGATACGAGCAGTACTTC. Protein: CSGYYQGYEQYF.

This clonotype was detected many times. The J gene is TRBJ2-7, the V gene TRBV7-2, with no clear D. CDR3 length: 14 residues. Trimming took 5 bases from V and 5 from J, leaving 16 bases between them. Germline CDR1 and CDR2: SGHTA and FQGNSA. Here the CDR3 reads CASSPDGYRDEQYF. In DNA form, the CDR3 reads TGTGCCAGCAGCCCCGACGGCTATCGGGACGAGCAGTACTTC.